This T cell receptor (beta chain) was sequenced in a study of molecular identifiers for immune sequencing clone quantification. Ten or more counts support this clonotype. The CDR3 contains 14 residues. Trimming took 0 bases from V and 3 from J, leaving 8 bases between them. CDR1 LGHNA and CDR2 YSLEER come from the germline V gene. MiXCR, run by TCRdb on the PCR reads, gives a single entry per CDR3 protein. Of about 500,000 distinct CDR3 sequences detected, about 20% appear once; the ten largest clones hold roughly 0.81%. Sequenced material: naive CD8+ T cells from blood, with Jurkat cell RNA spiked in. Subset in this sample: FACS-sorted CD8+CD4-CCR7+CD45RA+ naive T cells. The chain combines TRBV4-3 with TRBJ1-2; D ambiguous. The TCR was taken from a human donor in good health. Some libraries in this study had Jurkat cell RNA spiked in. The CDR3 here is CASSQETADYGYTF. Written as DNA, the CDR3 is TGCGCCAGCAGCCAAGAAACAGCCGACTATGGCTACACCTTC.